This T cell receptor (beta chain) was found in a study of cytotoxic CD8 clonotypes in ibrutinib-treated CLL. Study context: Among the patients, approximately ten presented as relapsed/refractory and fewer than 16 as treatment-naive; 17 to 18 showed unmutated IGHV. Recorded responses included around 24 partial and 2 complete; following median approximately six years, approximately 14 stayed remitted and around 12 progressed. Study-wide points: Baseline levels of clonality went above those of age-matched healthy donors and moved with circulating CD8+ T-cell counts.

Concerning this clone: Its target is not known.

TCRdb's table, derived via immunoSEQ multiplex PCR, lists solely in-frame clones and lacks some. Seen here are over 250,000 clones, approximately 76% observed once, and the top ten hold about 5.7%. Cryopreserved PBMCs were the source of around 2 micrograms of genomic DNA, which went to TCR beta libraries. This CDR3 is 13 amino acids long. V lost 4 bases to trimming and J lost 4 bases, with 11 bases between them. CDR1 SGHRS and CDR2 YFSETQ come from the germline V gene. The source material was PBMCs, sampled at disease progression, from a patient treated with ibrutinib. The chain employs TRBV5-1 and TRBJ1-2; D is uncertain. This TCR came from a human donor with chronic lymphocytic leukemia. The CDR3 loop is CASSRNGLYGYTF. The CDR3 nucleotides read TGCGCCAGCAGCCGGAACGGGCTCTATGGCTACACCTTC.